A single sample is the source of the 7 T cell receptor beta chains below, sequenced in a study of blood T cell repertoires in COVID-19. This table comes from immunoSEQ multiplex PCR, and its TCRdb copy is limited to in-frame clones, with some not included. Of a few hundred thousand clones in the sample, around 88% were seen once. Sequenced material: PBMCs or T cells enriched from blood (not recorded which). The source is a woman in her thirties or forties with acute COVID-19.

The chain is built from TRBV10-2 and TRBJ1-2; 8 nucleotides match TRBD1. The V gene's germline CDR1 is WSHSY and CDR2 SAAADI. With 5 bases clipped from V and 5 bases from J, the junction kept 4 bases outside the gene matches. This CDR3 is 13 amino acids long. The DNA for the CDR3 is TGCGCCAGCAGTCGGACAGGGAAATATGGCTACACCTTC. The encoded protein is CASSRTGKYGYTF.

This chain uses TRBV5-4 with TRBJ2-2; 8 bases are shared with TRBD2. The CDR3 has 16 residues. Germline CDR1 and CDR2: SGHNT and YYREEE (reference sequence). V trimming: 0 bases; J trimming: 7 bases; junction bases outside the gene matches: 8. CDR3 bases: TGTGCCAGCAGCTTGGCTGCGGGGCGGGGGGACGGGGAGCTGTTTTTT. As protein: CASSLAAGRGDGELFF. Full variable domain (outside the CDR3, taken from reference TRBV5-4 and TRBJ2-2): ETGVTQSPTHLIKTRGQQVTLRCSSQSGHNTVSWYQQALGQGPQFIFQYYREEENGRGNFPPRFSGLQFPNYSSELNVNALELDDSALYLCASSLAAGRGDGELFFGEGSRLTVL.

The V call is TRBV7-9, the J call TRBJ1-2; possibly TRBD1 for D (5 bases). V was trimmed by 1 base and J by 2 bases, leaving 8 bases between them. Germline V lookup: CDR1 SEHNR, CDR2 FQNEAQ (reference sequence). The CDR3 length is 14 residues. The CDR3 spells CASSLGTLNYGYTF. CDR3 bases: TGTGCCAGCAGCTTAGGGACACTCAACTATGGCTACACCTTC. Full variable domain (rest looked up from reference TRBV7-9 and TRBJ1-2): DTGVSQNPRHKITKRGQNVTFRCDPISEHNRLYWYRQTLGQGPEFLTYFQNEAQLEKSRLLSDRFSAERPKGSFSTLEIQRTEQGDSAMYLCASSLGTLNYGYTFGSGTRLTVV.

The chain is built from TRBV5-4 and TRBJ1-2; the match to TRBD1 covers 7 bases. V shed 0 bases and J 4 bases; nucleotides not matched to a gene: 6. The CDR3 consists of 15 residues. CDR1 is SGHNT and CDR2 is YYREEE in the germline V gene (reference sequence). CDR3: CASSLGQGSTYGYTF. The CDR3 nucleotides read TGTGCCAGCAGCTTGGGACAGGGATCCACCTATGGCTACACCTTC.

The rearrangement joins TRBV5-6 to TRBJ2-1; 11 bases match TRBD2. There are 13 residues in the CDR3. Losses at the gene ends were 2 bases for V and 11 bases for J; bases not matched to a gene: 3. CDR1 is SGHDT and CDR2 is YYEEEE in the germline V gene. In DNA form, the CDR3 reads TGTGCCAGCAGCTTCGGACTAGCGGGTCAGCAGTTCTTC. This gives the protein CASSFGLAGQQFF.

The CDR3 protein is CASGLSLADRGRFGYGYTF. CDR3 bases: TGTGCTAGTGGTTTGTCCCTGGCAGACAGGGGGCGTTTTGGCTATGGCTACACCTTC. The V gene is TRBV12-5, the J gene TRBJ1-2; TRBD1 agrees at 10 bases. Germline V gives CDR1 LGHNT, CDR2 FRNRAP. Trimming at V came to 2 bases and at J to 4 bases, leaving 16 bases not matched to a gene. There are 19 residues in the CDR3.

The rearrangement links TRBV30 to TRBJ1-2; D possibly corresponds to TRBD1 (5 bases). CDR3 length: 16 residues. V lost 0 bases, J lost 1 base, and 15 bases lay in between. Germline V gene sequence: CDR1 GTSNPN, CDR2 SVGIG (reference sequence). Here the CDR3 DNA reads TGTGCCTGGAGTGTACGGCGATCTCAGGGTAACTATGGCTACACCTTC. Amino acid sequence: CAWSVRRSQGNYGYTF. Looking up the rest from reference TRBV30 and TRBJ1-2 gives the full variable domain: SQTIHQWPATLVQPVGSPLSLECTVEGTSNPNLYWYRQAAGRGLQLLFYSVGIGQISSEVPQNLSASRPQDRQFILSSKKLLLSDSGFYLCAWSVRRSQGNYGYTFGSGTRLTVV.